The 14 T cell receptor beta chains presented below share a single source sample, sequenced in a study of blood T cell repertoires in COVID-19. Produced via immunoSEQ multiplex PCR; TCRdb's table is partial and in-frame only. The sample lists 150,000 to 200,000 clones; about 80% were seen once. Sample: peripheral blood. All receptors come from a human donor with acute or convalescent COVID-19. The donor label of this sample is uncertain.

The J gene is TRBJ2-5, the V gene TRBV6-5, with D perhaps matching TRBD2 (7 bases). Trimming removed 6 bases at V and 3 bases at J, with 17 bases between. The CDR3 is 15 amino acids. The V gene's germline CDR1 is MNHEY and CDR2 SVGAGI. The CDR3 loop reads CASRDSGGPEETQYF. The CDR3 DNA reads as TGTGCCAGCAGGGACTCCGGGGGGCCTGAAGAGACCCAGTACTTC.

This clone was detected a few times. The rearrangement uses TRBV7-9 and TRBJ1-2; D is perhaps TRBD1 (6 bases). In germline, CDR1 is SEHNR, CDR2 FQNEAQ (reference sequence). The CDR3 length is 13 residues. Trimming took off 5 bases at V and 8 bases at J, with 15 bases between the two ends. The CDR3 sequence: CASSPQTGFGYTF. The CDR3 coding sequence is TGTGCCAGCAGCCCTCAAACAGGGTTCGGCTACACCTTC.

The chain carries TRBV28 and TRBJ1-5; D is unclear. In germline, CDR1 is MDHEN, CDR2 SYDVKM. CDR3 size: 15 residues. V was clipped by 2 bases and J by 3 bases, with 11 bases between them. CDR3 sequence: CASSLRYTTNQPQHF. As DNA, the CDR3 is TGTGCCAGCAGTTTACGGTACACTACCAATCAGCCCCAGCATTTT.

V is TRBV6-6 and J is TRBJ1-2; possibly TRBD1 for D (5 bases). Per the germline V gene, CDR1 is MNHNY and CDR2 is SVGAGI (reference sequence). The CDR3 has 14 amino acids. V was clipped by 2 bases and J by 4 bases, with 11 bases between them. The CDR3 protein is CASSYGGTGYGYTF. CDR3 bases: TGTGCCAGCAGTTACGGGGGGACTGGCTATGGCTACACCTTC.

The rearrangement joins TRBV5-1 to TRBJ1-2, with 7 bases fitting TRBD1. Germline V gene sequence: CDR1 SGHRS, CDR2 YFSETQ. The CDR3 runs to 13 residues. Trimming at V came to 3 bases and at J to 6 bases, leaving 5 bases not matched to a gene. In nucleotides, the CDR3 is TGCGCCAGCAGCTCCCGACAGGGTGATGGCTACACCTTC. It encodes CASSSRQGDGYTF. Looking up the rest from reference TRBV5-1 and TRBJ1-2 gives the full variable domain: KAGVTQTPRYLIKTRGQQVTLSCSPISGHRSVSWYQQTPGQGLQFLFEYFSETQRNKGNFPGRFSGRQFSNSRSEMNVSTLELGDSALYLCASSSRQGDGYTFGSGTRLTVV.

The chain combines TRBV29-1 with TRBJ1-4, with D hard to call. The V end lost 5 bases, the J end lost 0 bases, and 7 bases lay between the germline ends. Germline assignment: CDR1 SQVTM and CDR2 ANQGSEA. This CDR3 has 13 amino acids. The CDR3 DNA sequence: TGCAGCGTTCTTTTAGCAACTAATGAAAAACTGTTTTTT. It specifies CSVLLATNEKLFF.

J is TRBJ2-2 and V is TRBV2; the match to TRBD2 covers 8 bases. This CDR3 region has 16 residues. V lost 2 bases and J lost 0; bases outside the gene matches: 2. Germline V gene sequence: CDR1 SNHLY, CDR2 FYNNEI. The CDR3 protein is CASSELGLANTGELFF. The CDR3 bases are TGTGCCAGCAGTGAACTGGGACTAGCGAACACCGGGGAGCTGTTTTTT.

This clone was counted once. The limits of the CDR3 on the DNA are not certain, so only TCRdb's listed CDR3 is given. CDR3 amino acids: CASSTSGLAGEQYF. The chain links TRBV28 to TRBJ2-7; the table names TRBD2, a call not compared with the DNA. Germline V gene sequence: CDR1 MDHEN, CDR2 SYDVKM. The CDR3 totals 14 residues, both ends included.

The chain couples TRBV3-1 (or the pseudogene TRBV3-2) to TRBJ1-4; D perhaps matches TRBD1 (5 bases). This CDR3 is 16 amino acids long. V lost 1 base and J 7 bases, leaving 16 bases between the germline ends. Germline assignment: CDR1 LGHDT and CDR2 YNNKEL (reference sequence). The CDR3 nucleotides read TGTGCCAGCAGCCAAGGGGCCAGGCAGGGTGGTGAAAAACTGTTTTTT. Translation gives CASSQGARQGGEKLFF.

This clone was found once. The V call is TRBV15, the J call TRBJ1-2, with a tentative D call TRBD1 (6 bases). V was cut by 4 bases and J by 5 bases, with 17 bases left in between. There are 15 residues in the CDR3. Looked up from germline, CDR1 is LNHNV and CDR2 is YYDKDF (reference sequence). CDR3 in amino acids: CATSMGGARLYGYTF. Written as DNA, the CDR3 is TGTGCCACCAGCATGGGGGGGGCCCGTCTTTATGGCTACACCTTC.

This clone was counted between two and nine times. The chain joins TRBV5-1 to TRBJ2-5, with 8 positions matching TRBD2. There are 15 residues in the CDR3. The J segment lost 4 bases and the V segment lost 1 base, leaving 6 bases of the junction unmatched. Per germline, CDR1 SGHRS and CDR2 YFSETQ. The CDR3 here is CASSLTPGLGETQYF. The CDR3 DNA follows: TGCGCCAGCAGCTTGACGCCGGGACTAGGAGAGACCCAGTACTTC.

The chain carries TRBV6-5 and TRBJ1-1; D is ambiguous. Germline V CDR1 and CDR2: MNHEY, SVGAGI. The V end was cut by 6 bases, the J end by 6 bases, with 17 bases between. The CDR3 has 14 residues. The CDR3 DNA is TGTGCCAGCAGCCCCGGGAGCCAAGGCGCTGAAGCTTTCTTT. Encoded protein: CASSPGSQGAEAFF.

The chain links TRBV4-2 to TRBJ2-2, with 9 bases lining up with TRBD1. The CDR3 has 15 amino acids. With V trimmed by 1 base and J by 7 bases, 4 bases remained unmatched. Germline V gene sequence: CDR1 LGHNA, CDR2 YNFKEQ. The CDR3 DNA follows: TGTGCCAGCAGCCAAGTGGGACAGGGTGGCGGGGAGCTGTTTTTT. This gives the protein CASSQVGQGGGELFF.

The V gene is TRBV19, the J gene TRBJ1-5, with D possibly TRBD1 on 6 matching bases. V lost 2 bases and J 2 bases, leaving 10 bases between the germline ends. Germline CDR1 is LNHDA and CDR2 is SQIVND (reference sequence). CDR3 size: 15 residues. In DNA, the CDR3 is TGTGCCAGTAGTATATTTTCAGGGGGCAATCAGCCCCAGCATTTT. Protein sequence: CASSIFSGGNQPQHF.